The 7 T cell receptor beta chains presented below share a single source sample, sequenced in a study of blood T cell repertoires in COVID-19. Some clones are missing from TCRdb's copy, which holds only in-frame ones; the method was immunoSEQ multiplex PCR. This sample has around 130,000 clones, with around 82% found just once. The source material was peripheral blood. The source is a human donor in a cohort sampled during active COVID-19.

As DNA, the CDR3 is TGTGCCAGTACCGGACTAGGCTGGCGTTTCACCGGGGAGCTGTTTTTT. Protein product: CASTGLGWRFTGELFF. The V gene is TRBV19, the J gene TRBJ2-2; 7 nucleotides agree with TRBD2. Germline loops: CDR1 LNHDA, CDR2 SQIVND (reference sequence). This CDR3 has 16 residues. The V and J ends lost 7 bases and 4 bases, in that order; junction bases with no gene match: 12. Looking up the rest from reference TRBV19 and TRBJ2-2 gives the full variable domain: DGGITQSPKYLFRKEGQNVTLSCEQNLNHDAMYWYRQDPGQGLRLIYYSQIVNDFQKGDIAEGYSVSREKKESFPLTVTSAQKNPTAFYLCASTGLGWRFTGELFFGEGSRLTVL.

The chain links TRBV10-2 to TRBJ2-2, with TRBD1 identical over 9 bases. The J segment lost 7 bases and the V segment lost 9 bases, leaving 9 bases of the junction unmatched. The CDR3 length is 14 residues. The V gene's germline CDR1 is WSHSY and CDR2 SAAADI. The CDR3 nucleotides read TGCGCCAGTCAGGACAGGGGTCAGGTCGGGGAGCTGTTTTTT. Its translation: CASQDRGQVGELFF.

With respect to this clone: The same CDR3 also results from other DNA sequences found in this sample. The chain combines TRBV6-5 with TRBJ2-5; 8 bases match TRBD1. This CDR3 has 16 residues. Germline CDR1 MNHEY, CDR2 SVGAGI. The V and J ends lost 4 bases and 5 bases, in that order; junction bases with no gene match: 12. The CDR3 coding sequence is TGTGCCAGCAGTTCACCCAGGGGGCGGGTTTCGGAGACCCAGTACTTC. It yields the protein CASSSPRGRVSETQYF.

This clone was counted a few times. V is TRBV19 and J is TRBJ2-7; 10 bases line up with TRBD1. The CDR3 extends over 12 amino acids. The V and J ends lost 8 bases and 3 bases, in that order; junction bases with no gene match: 1. The germline V gene encodes CDR1 LNHDA and CDR2 SQIVND (reference sequence). This chain's CDR3 is CASGTGDYEQYF. In DNA form, the CDR3 reads TGTGCCAGTGGGACAGGGGACTACGAGCAGTACTTC.

The V gene is TRBV6-2 or TRBV6-3, the J gene TRBJ2-5, with D perhaps matching TRBD2 (6 bases). V was pared by 0 bases and J by 5 bases, with 10 bases between. Germline values: CDR1 MNHEY, CDR2 SVGEGT. The CDR3 loop spans 14 amino acids. CDR3 protein: CASSYSLAWETQYF. Written as DNA, the CDR3 is TGTGCCAGCAGTTACTCGCTAGCGTGGGAGACCCAGTACTTC.

The V gene is TRBV27, the J gene TRBJ2-1; the match to TRBD2 covers 7 bases. Germline CDR1 and CDR2: MNHEY and SMNVEV (reference sequence). This CDR3 has 13 amino acids. J was trimmed by 6 bases and V by 8 bases; bases with no gene match: 7. CDR3 sequence: CASGGLGGNEQFF. CDR3 sequence (DNA): TGTGCCAGCGGCGGACTAGGAGGCAATGAGCAGTTCTTC.

The rearrangement links TRBV6-5 to TRBJ2-2; TRBD1 agrees at 9 bases. V lost 8 bases to trimming and J lost 4 bases; unmatched junction nucleotides: 8. Germline CDR1 reads MNHEY; CDR2 reads SVGAGI. This CDR3 is built from 15 residues. CDR3 region: CASQGTGRSTGELFF. As DNA, the CDR3 is TGTGCCAGCCAAGGGACAGGGAGGAGCACCGGGGAGCTGTTTTTT.